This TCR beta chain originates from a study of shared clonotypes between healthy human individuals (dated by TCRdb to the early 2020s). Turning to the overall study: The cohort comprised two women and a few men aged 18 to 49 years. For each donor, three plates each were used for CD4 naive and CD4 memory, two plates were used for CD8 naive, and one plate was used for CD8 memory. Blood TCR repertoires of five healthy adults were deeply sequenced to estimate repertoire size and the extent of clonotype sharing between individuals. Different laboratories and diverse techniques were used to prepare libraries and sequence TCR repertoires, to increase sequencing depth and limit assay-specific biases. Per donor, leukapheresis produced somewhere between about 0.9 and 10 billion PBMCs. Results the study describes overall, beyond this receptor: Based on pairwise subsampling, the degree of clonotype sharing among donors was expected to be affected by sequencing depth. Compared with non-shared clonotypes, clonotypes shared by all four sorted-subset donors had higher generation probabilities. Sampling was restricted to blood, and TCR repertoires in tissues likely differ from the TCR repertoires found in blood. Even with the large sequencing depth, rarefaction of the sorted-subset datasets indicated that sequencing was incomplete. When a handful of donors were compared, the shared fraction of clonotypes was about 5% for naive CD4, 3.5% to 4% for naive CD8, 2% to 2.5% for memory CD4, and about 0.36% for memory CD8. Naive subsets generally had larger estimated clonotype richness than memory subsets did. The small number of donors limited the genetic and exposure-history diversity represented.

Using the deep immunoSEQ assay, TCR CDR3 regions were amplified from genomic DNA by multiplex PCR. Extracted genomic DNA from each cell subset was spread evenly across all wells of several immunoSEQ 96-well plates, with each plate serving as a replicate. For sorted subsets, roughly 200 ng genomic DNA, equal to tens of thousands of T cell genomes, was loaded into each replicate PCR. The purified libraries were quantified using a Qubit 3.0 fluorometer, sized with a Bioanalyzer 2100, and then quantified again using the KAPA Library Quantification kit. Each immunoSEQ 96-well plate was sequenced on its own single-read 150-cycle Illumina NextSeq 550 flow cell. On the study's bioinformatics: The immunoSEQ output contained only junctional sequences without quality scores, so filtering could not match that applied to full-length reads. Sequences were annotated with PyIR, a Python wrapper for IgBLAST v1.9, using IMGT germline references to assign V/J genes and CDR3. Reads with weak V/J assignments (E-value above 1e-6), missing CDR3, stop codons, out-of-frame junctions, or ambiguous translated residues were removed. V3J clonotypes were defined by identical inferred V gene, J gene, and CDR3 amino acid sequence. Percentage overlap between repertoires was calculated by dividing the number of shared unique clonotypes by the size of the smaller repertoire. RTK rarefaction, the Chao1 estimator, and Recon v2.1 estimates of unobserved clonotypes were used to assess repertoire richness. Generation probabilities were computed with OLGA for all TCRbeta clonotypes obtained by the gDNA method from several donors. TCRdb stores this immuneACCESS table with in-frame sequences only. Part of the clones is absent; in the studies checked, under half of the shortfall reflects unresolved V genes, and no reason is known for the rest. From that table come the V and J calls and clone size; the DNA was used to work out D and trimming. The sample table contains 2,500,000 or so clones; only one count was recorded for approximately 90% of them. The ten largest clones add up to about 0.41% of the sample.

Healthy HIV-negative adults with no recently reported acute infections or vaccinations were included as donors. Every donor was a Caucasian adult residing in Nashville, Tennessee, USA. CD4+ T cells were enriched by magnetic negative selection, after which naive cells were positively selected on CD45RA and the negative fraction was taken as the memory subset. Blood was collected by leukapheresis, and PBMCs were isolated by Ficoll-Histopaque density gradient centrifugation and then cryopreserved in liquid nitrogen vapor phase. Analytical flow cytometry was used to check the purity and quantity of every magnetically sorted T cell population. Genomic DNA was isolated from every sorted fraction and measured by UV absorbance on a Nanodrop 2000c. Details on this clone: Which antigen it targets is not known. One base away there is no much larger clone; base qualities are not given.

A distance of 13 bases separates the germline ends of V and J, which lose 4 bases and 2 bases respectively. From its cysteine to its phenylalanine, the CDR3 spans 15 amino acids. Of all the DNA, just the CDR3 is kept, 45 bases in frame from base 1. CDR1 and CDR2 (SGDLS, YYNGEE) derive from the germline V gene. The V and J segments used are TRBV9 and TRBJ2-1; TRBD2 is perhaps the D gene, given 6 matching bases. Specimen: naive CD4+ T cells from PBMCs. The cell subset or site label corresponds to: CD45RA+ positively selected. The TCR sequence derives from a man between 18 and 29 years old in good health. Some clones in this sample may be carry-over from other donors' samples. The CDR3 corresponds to CASSILGGPYNEQFF. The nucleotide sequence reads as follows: TGTGCCAGCAGCATCCTCGGGGGACCCTACAATGAGCAGTTCTTC.